This passage covers 2 T cell receptor beta chains from one sample sequenced in a study of blood T cell repertoires in COVID-19. Sequenced by immunoSEQ multiplex PCR; TCRdb stores in-frame clones only, minus some. Of tens of thousands of clones in the sample, roughly 86% were seen once. The sequencing input was peripheral blood. The receptors derive from a man in his fifties or sixties with active or convalescent COVID-19.

The chain is built from TRBV20-1 and TRBJ1-2; the D is unclear. This CDR3 has 13 residues. Germline lookup yields CDR1 DFQATT and CDR2 SNEGSKA (reference sequence). The V and J ends lost 3 bases and 3 bases respectively, with 11 bases between them. The CDR3 is CSASVGRDYGYTF. DNA of the CDR3: TGCAGTGCTAGTGTCGGGAGAGACTATGGCTACACCTTC.

This clone has a handful of counts. The V gene is TRBV10-3, the J gene TRBJ1-2; D is ambiguous. This CDR3 is 13 amino acids long. The V and J ends lost 2 bases and 4 bases respectively, with 8 bases between them. The germline CDR1 and CDR2 sequences are ENHRY and SYGVKD. CDR3 amino acids: CAISEGRAYGYTF. DNA of the CDR3: TGTGCCATCAGTGAGGGGAGAGCCTATGGCTACACCTTC.